The rows below give T cell receptor beta chains drawn from one sample of a study of blood T cell repertoires in COVID-19. Measured with immunoSEQ multiplex PCR; TCRdb has only the in-frame clones, and not every one. The data contain 150,000 to 200,000 clones, around 87% of them singletons. The sample comprised peripheral blood. Source of these receptors: a man aged 40-49 years with active or convalescent COVID-19. The CDR3 runs from the conserved cysteine through the conserved F or W. The D gene is left open where the match is weak. Expanded clones get a size class; other rows say once, few or many, or leave the size out.

d_gene	v_gene	abundance	j_gene	CDR3nt	CDR3aa
NA	TRBV4-2	NA	TRBJ2-3	TGTGCCAGCAGCCAAGAAAAGGGGTCAGATACGCAGTATTTT	CASSQEKGSDTQYF
TRBD1	TRBV24-1	NA	TRBJ2-5	TGTGCCACCAGTGAGGACAGGGGGCTCATCGAGACCCAGTACTTC	CATSEDRGLIETQYF
NA	TRBV28	NA	TRBJ1-4	TGTGCCAGCAGCCCGACAAACGGGAGAGAAAAACTGTTTTTT	CASSPTNGREKLFF
TRBD1	TRBV4-2	few	TRBJ1-3	TGTGCCAGCAGCCAAGATCCAGGGACAGGGGTCTCTGGAAACACCATATATTTT	CASSQDPGTGVSGNTIYF
NA	TRBV12-3/TRBV12-4	once	TRBJ1-2	TGTGCCAGCAGTTCTGCAGGCAACTATGGCTACACCTTC	CASSSAGNYGYTF
NA	TRBV7-9	once	TRBJ2-7	TGTGCCAGCACCCAAGACCCGGGACAATATGCCGAGCAGTACTTC	CASTQDPGQYAEQYF
NA	TRBV4-1	NA	TRBJ1-4	TGCGCCAGCAGCCAACTGGCCCCTAGGGAAAAACTGTTTTTT	CASSQLAPREKLFF
NA	TRBV20-1	NA	TRBJ1-1	TGCAGTGCTAGAGATTCCTCTGAAGCTTTCTTT	CSARDSSEAFF
TRBD2	TRBV19	NA	TRBJ2-3	TGTGCCAGTAACCTAGCGGGGGGGCTTACAGATACGCAGTATTTT	CASNLAGGLTDTQYF
NA	TRBV11-3	NA	TRBJ2-3	TGTGCCAGCAGTCTCGGTGCGTATACGCAGTATTTT	CASSLGAYTQYF
TRBD1	TRBV29-1	NA	TRBJ1-1	TGCAGCGTCCCCGACAGGGGGGACTACACTGAAGCTTTCTTT	CSVPDRGDYTEAFF
TRBD1	TRBV7-3	NA	TRBJ2-7	TGTGCCAGCAGCTTAGGGGACAGCTCCTACGAGCAGTACTTC	CASSLGDSSYEQYF
TRBD1	TRBV11-3	NA	TRBJ1-6	TGTGCCAGCAGCCCCCACAGGGGGCAGTCACCCCTCCACTTT	CASSPHRGQSPLHF
NA	TRBV7-9	NA	TRBJ1-5	TGTGCCAGCAGCTCCTCGGACTGGCCCCAGCATTTT	CASSSSDWPQHF
TRBD2	TRBV10-3	NA	TRBJ2-1	TGTGCCGTCCGGGGGAGGGACGGATACAATGAGCAGTTCTTC	CAVRGRDGYNEQFF
NA	TRBV6-1	NA	TRBJ1-2	TGTGCCAGCAGTGAAGCGTTCCTAAGTAACTATGGCTACACCTTC	CASSEAFLSNYGYTF
TRBD1	TRBV11-2	NA	TRBJ2-1	TGTGCCAGCAGCTCCCTACAAATCGGGGACAGCAGACAAAACAATGAGCAGTTCTTC	CASSSLQIGDSRQNNEQFF
TRBD1	TRBV5-1	NA	TRBJ1-2	TGCGCCAGCAGCCTTTCCCAGGGGGACGCTTATGGCTACACCTTC	CASSLSQGDAYGYTF
NA	TRBV18	NA	TRBJ1-2	TGTGCCAGCTCTGACGGGGCTAACTATGGCTACACCTTC	CASSDGANYGYTF
TRBD1	TRBV7-3	NA	TRBJ1-2	TGTGCCAGCAGCGCCGACAGGGATGGGGGCTACACCTTC	CASSADRDGGYTF
TRBD1	TRBV11-2	NA	TRBJ1-6	TGTGCCAGCAGCCTAGCCGGGACAGCGAATTCACCCCTCCACTTT	CASSLAGTANSPLHF
TRBD1	TRBV30	NA	TRBJ1-1	TGTGCCTGGAGTGGTGGGGACAGGGCTTCTGTGGCTTTCTTT	CAWSGGDRASVAFF
NA	TRBV5-1	NA	TRBJ1-6	TGCGCCAGCAGCTTGGAGGGGGGGCCTAGCTCCTATAATTCACCCCTCCACTTT	CASSLEGGPSSYNSPLHF
TRBD1	TRBV5-1	NA	TRBJ2-2	TGCGCCAGCACCCCGACAGGGTCGGACACCGGGGAGCTGTTTTTT	CASTPTGSDTGELFF
TRBD2	TRBV7-3	NA	TRBJ2-5	TGTGCCAGCAGCTCCGAGGGACTAGCGGGGGGTTTGTTGGACTTC	CASSSEGLAGGLLDF
NA	TRBV2	NA	TRBJ1-6	TGTGCCAGCAGTGGGAGGACAGATAATTCACCCCTCCACTTT	CASSGRTDNSPLHF
NA	TRBV30	NA	TRBJ2-1	TGTGCCTGGAGTGTATGGGGGCATGAGCAGTTCTTC	CAWSVWGHEQFF
TRBD2	TRBV6-2/TRBV6-3	NA	TRBJ2-5	TGTGCCAGCAGTTATTTCGGGGGGGAGACCCAGTACTTC	CASSYFGGETQYF
TRBD1	TRBV19	NA	TRBJ1-2	TGTGCCAGTAGTGCCTCGGGACAGGGGAGCTATGGCTACACCTTC	CASSASGQGSYGYTF
NA	TRBV5-1	NA	TRBJ1-1	TGCGCCAGCAGCTTGTCATTCGGTAAGAACACTGAAGCTTTCTTT	CASSLSFGKNTEAFF
NA	TRBV28	NA	TRBJ1-1	TGTGCCAGCAGCCGACGACAGACACTGAACACTGAAGCTTTCTTT	CASSRRQTLNTEAFF
TRBD1	TRBV2	once	TRBJ2-5	TGTGCCAGCAATCCAACGACAGGGGTGGGGGAGACCCAGTACTTC	CASNPTTGVGETQYF
NA	TRBV28	NA	TRBJ1-2	TGTGCCGGCGTTGGCCAGGGGAGAAACTATGGCTACACCTTC	CAGVGQGRNYGYTF
TRBD1	TRBV27	NA	TRBJ2-7	TGTGCCAGCAGCCCGGGACAGGGGGCCCTTTTTGAGCAGTACTTC	CASSPGQGALFEQYF
TRBD1	TRBV7-9	NA	TRBJ1-1	TGTGCCAGCAGCACAGGGGGCCCAAGAGCTTTCTTT	CASSTGGPRAFF
NA	TRBV27	NA	TRBJ1-1	TGTGCCAGCAGCCTACAGGGCAGGACTGAAGCTTTCTTT	CASSLQGRTEAFF
TRBD1	TRBV30	few	TRBJ1-2	TGTGCCTGGAGTGATCTTACCCGGGACAGGATCTATGGCTACACCTTC	CAWSDLTRDRIYGYTF
NA	TRBV7-7	NA	TRBJ2-3	TGTGCTAGCAGCTTGGACTTCGCAGATACGCAGTATTTT	CASSLDFADTQYF
NA	TRBV7-9	once	TRBJ2-5	TGTGCCAGCGGGGAGAGAGAGACCCAGTACTTC	CASGERETQYF
NA	TRBV14	NA	TRBJ2-3	TGTGCCAGCAGCCCCCTCACAGTAGTGGGCACAGATACGCAGTATTTT	CASSPLTVVGTDTQYF
TRBD1	TRBV29-1	NA	TRBJ1-2	TGCAGCGCTGATCGGACAGGGGTCGACTATGGCTACACCTTC	CSADRTGVDYGYTF
TRBD2	TRBV7-2	once	TRBJ2-3	TGTGCCAGCAGCCCCGCTATAGCGGGGGGCCTCACAGATACGCAGTATTTT	CASSPAIAGGLTDTQYF
NA	TRBV27	NA	TRBJ1-5	TGTGCCAGCAGTTTTTCGGGAGCTCAACAGCCCCAGCATTTT	CASSFSGAQQPQHF
NA	TRBV7-3	NA	TRBJ1-1	TGTGCCAGCAGGTATGGAGGAAACACTGAAGCTTTCTTT	CASRYGGNTEAFF
NA	TRBV27	NA	TRBJ2-3	TGTGCCAGCCAGAAGGGGTACCCCACCACAGATACGCAGTATTTT	CASQKGYPTTDTQYF
NA	TRBV30	NA	TRBJ1-3	TGTGCCTCCTCCTCGGAGAGAAGAAACACCATATATTTT	CASSSERRNTIYF
TRBD2	TRBV6-5	NA	TRBJ2-5	TGTGCCAGCATTCGAGCGGGGGGGCTTGAGACCCAGTACTTC	CASIRAGGLETQYF
NA	TRBV30	NA	TRBJ1-5	TGTGCCTGGAGTGCCTCAGGCAATCAGCCCCAGCATTTT	CAWSASGNQPQHF
NA	TRBV9	NA	TRBJ1-1	TGTGCCAGCAGCGGATCCACAGGGAACACTGAAGCTTTCTTT	CASSGSTGNTEAFF
TRBD1	TRBV25-1	NA	TRBJ2-7	TGTGCCAGCAGTGCCCAGGACAGGGGGCACGAGCAGTACTTC	CASSAQDRGHEQYF
TRBD1	TRBV10-3	few	TRBJ2-7	TGTGCCATCAGAGGACAGGACTACGAGCAGTACTTC	CAIRGQDYEQYF
NA	TRBV28	NA	TRBJ1-4	TGTGCCAGCAGTCTTCCGGATGAAAAACTGTTTTTT	CASSLPDEKLFF
NA	TRBV19	NA	TRBJ2-1	TGTGCCAGTAGTGACTCTATTTTTTACAATGAGCAGTTCTTC	CASSDSIFYNEQFF
NA	TRBV18	NA	TRBJ1-1	TGTGCCAGCAAGATAGACAGAAACACTGAAGCTTTCTTT	CASKIDRNTEAFF
NA	TRBV3-1/TRBV3-2	NA	TRBJ2-3	TGTGCCAGCAGCCACTTGGGGGGAGCAACAGATACGCAGTATTTT	CASSHLGGATDTQYF
NA	TRBV6-5	NA	TRBJ1-2	TGTGCCAGCAGCTCCACAGGATACTATGGCTACACCTTC	CASSSTGYYGYTF
NA	TRBV20-1	NA	TRBJ1-1	TGCAGTGCAAGTCCGGTAAACACTGAAGCTTTCTTT	CSASPVNTEAFF
TRBD2	TRBV7-9	NA	TRBJ2-5	TGTGCCAGCAGCCCGCCGAGGACTAGCGGGCGTCAAGAGACCCAGTACTTC	CASSPPRTSGRQETQYF